One and the same sample provided the 8 T cell receptor beta chains below, sequenced in a study of T cells in Graves' hyperthyroidism and ophthalmopathy. The source material, RNA transcripts, was used to amplify TCR beta CDR3 regions. TCR CDR3 underwent first-round RT-PCR with the HTBI primer set. Via MiXCR, TCRdb re-called the multiplex PCR reads, giving one row per CDR3 protein. This table has over 350,000 distinct CDR3 sequences, roughly 14% appearing once. Input material: blood. Receptors originate from a man aged 18 to 29 with Graves' ophthalmopathy.

This clonotype was recorded many times. J is TRBJ1-1 and V is TRBV30; D ambiguous. Trimming stripped 3 bases from V and 8 bases from J, with 13 bases between. CDR1 and CDR2 (germline): GTSNPN, SVGIG (reference sequence). This CDR3 comprises 12 residues. The CDR3 sequence: CAWSPAGSEAFF. CDR3 nucleotide sequence: TGTGCCTGGAGCCCAGCGGGCTCGGAAGCTTTCTTT.

This clonotype was seen ten or more times. The chain has TRBV6-6 and TRBJ1-1, with 12 positions matching TRBD1. The CDR3 extends over 17 amino acids. Germline V gives CDR1 MNHNY, CDR2 SVGAGI (reference sequence). After removal of 0 bases from V and 6 bases from J, the junction contained 8 bases not matched to a gene. This chain's CDR3 is CASSYSNFGTGGSEAFF. CDR3 coding DNA: TGTGCCAGCAGTTACTCCAACTTCGGGACAGGGGGCTCTGAAGCTTTCTTT.

The chain's CDR3 is CASSFGREMYEQYF. In DNA form, the CDR3 reads TGCGCCAGCAGCTTTGGACGGGAGATGTACGAGCAGTACTTC. The chain is built from TRBV5-1 and TRBJ2-7; possibly TRBD2 for D (6 bases). Trimming took 2 bases from V and 4 from J, leaving 13 bases between them. Germline values: CDR1 SGHRS, CDR2 YFSETQ. This CDR3 region has 14 residues.

This clonotype was recorded at least ten times. V gene TRBV18 combines with J gene TRBJ2-5; D is uncertain. V lost 3 bases to trimming and J lost 0 bases, with 8 bases between them. Looked up from germline, CDR1 is KGHSH and CDR2 is LQKENI. The CDR3 covers 14 residues. This CDR3 is CASSPPTYQETQYF. The DNA for the CDR3 is TGTGCCAGCTCACCCCCTACGTACCAAGAGACCCAGTACTTC.

This clonotype showed up many times. The chain couples TRBV20-1 to TRBJ2-3; D call uncertain. V lost 0 bases to trimming and J lost 4 bases, with 11 bases between them. CDR1 is DFQATT, CDR2 SNEGSKA, per germline (reference sequence). The CDR3 sequence is 14 residues long. The DNA for the CDR3 is TGCAGTGCTAGAGATAGTCGGTCTCCAGATACGCAGTATTTT. Encoded protein: CSARDSRSPDTQYF.

The gene calls are TRBV30 and TRBJ2-1, with a possible D match to TRBD1 (6 bases). Per the germline V gene, CDR1 is GTSNPN and CDR2 is SVGIG (reference sequence). The CDR3 is 14 residues long. Trimming took 3 bases from V and 1 from J, leaving 10 bases between them. CDR3 coding DNA: TGTGCCTGGAGGAGACAGGAGTCCTACAATGAGCAGTTCTTC. As protein: CAWRRQESYNEQFF. Based on the CDR3 plus reference TRBV30 and TRBJ2-1, the full variable domain is SQTIHQWPATLVQPVGSPLSLECTVEGTSNPNLYWYRQAAGRGLQLLFYSVGIGQISSEVPQNLSASRPQDRQFILSSKKLLLSDSGFYLCAWRRQESYNEQFFGPGTRLTVL.

The chain joins TRBV5-6 to TRBJ2-5; D may be TRBD2 (7 bases). This CDR3 is 16 amino acids long. The V gene's germline CDR1 is SGHDT and CDR2 YYEEEE. The V gene lost 4 bases and the J gene lost 4 bases, with 20 bases spanning the gap. The CDR3: CASSPGASGVGETQYF. The CDR3 DNA follows: TGTGCCAGCAGCCCGGGGGCTAGCGGAGTGGGAGAGACCCAGTACTTC.

This clonotype has only a few counts. The chain's CDR3 is CATSDWGTATYNEQFF. CDR3 coding DNA: TGTGCCACCAGTGATTGGGGTACAGCCACCTACAATGAGCAGTTCTTC. The chain links TRBV24-1 to TRBJ2-1; no definite D call. Germline V gene data show CDR1 as KGHDR and CDR2 as SFDVKD. The CDR3 loop spans 16 amino acids. V gave up 2 bases and J gave up 2 bases, with 12 bases separating them.